This entry lists 5 T cell receptor beta chains sequenced from one sample in a study of T cell changes during pregnancy in multiple sclerosis. The repertoire was sequenced with immunoSEQ multiplex PCR; TCRdb's copy has only in-frame clones and lacks some. This table has approximately 51,000 clones, 94% appearing once. This specimen consisted of CD4+ T cells from peripheral blood mononuclear cells, obtained in the second trimester of pregnancy. These receptors were obtained from a female donor with multiple sclerosis, enrolled in a pregnancy study.

This clone was recorded once. V usage is TRBV6-5 and J usage is TRBJ2-1; maybe TRBD1 (6 bases). V shed 2 bases and J shed 4 bases, with 12 bases lying between them. This CDR3 contains 15 residues. CDR1 and CDR2 (germline): MNHEY, SVGAGI. The CDR3 protein is CASSYRGTGYNEQFF. In nucleotides, the CDR3 is TGTGCCAGCAGTTACAGGGGGACGGGTTACAATGAGCAGTTCTTC.

The chain has TRBV11-1 and TRBJ2-7; 8 bases are shared with TRBD2. The CDR3 covers 16 residues. With V trimmed by 1 base and J by 4 bases, 9 bases remained unmatched. Germline CDR1 SGHAT, CDR2 FQDESV (reference sequence). In DNA form, the CDR3 reads TGTGCCAGCAGCTTAGGGCCCGGGACTAGAGGTTACGAGCAGTACTTC. This gives the protein CASSLGPGTRGYEQYF.

This chain connects TRBV7-3 to TRBJ1-6; D ambiguous. The germline V gene has CDR1 SGHTA and CDR2 FQGTGA. The CDR3 sequence is 15 residues long. Trimming stripped 0 bases from V and 7 bases from J, with 10 bases between. DNA for the CDR3: TGTGCCAGCAGCTTAACATCGCGGGGAAATTCACCCCTCCACTTT. It encodes CASSLTSRGNSPLHF.

This sequence joins TRBV7-9 and TRBJ1-1, with D perhaps matching TRBD1 (6 bases). Germline V gene data show CDR1 as SEHNR and CDR2 as FQNEAQ (reference sequence). This CDR3 is built from 15 residues. V was cut by 4 bases and J by 1 base, with 13 bases left in between. CDR3 nucleotides: TGTGCCAGCAGCTCCTACAGGGCCCGGAACACTGAAGCTTTCTTT. Its protein product is CASSSYRARNTEAFF.

The chain links TRBV14 to TRBJ2-7; D gene uncertain. CDR1 is SGHDN and CDR2 is FVKESK in the germline V gene. CDR3 length: 16 residues. V dropped 4 bases and J dropped 2 bases, with 18 bases sitting between them. Here the CDR3 reads CASSPNYPRQAYEQYF. DNA for the CDR3: TGTGCCAGCAGCCCTAATTATCCCAGGCAGGCCTACGAGCAGTACTTC.